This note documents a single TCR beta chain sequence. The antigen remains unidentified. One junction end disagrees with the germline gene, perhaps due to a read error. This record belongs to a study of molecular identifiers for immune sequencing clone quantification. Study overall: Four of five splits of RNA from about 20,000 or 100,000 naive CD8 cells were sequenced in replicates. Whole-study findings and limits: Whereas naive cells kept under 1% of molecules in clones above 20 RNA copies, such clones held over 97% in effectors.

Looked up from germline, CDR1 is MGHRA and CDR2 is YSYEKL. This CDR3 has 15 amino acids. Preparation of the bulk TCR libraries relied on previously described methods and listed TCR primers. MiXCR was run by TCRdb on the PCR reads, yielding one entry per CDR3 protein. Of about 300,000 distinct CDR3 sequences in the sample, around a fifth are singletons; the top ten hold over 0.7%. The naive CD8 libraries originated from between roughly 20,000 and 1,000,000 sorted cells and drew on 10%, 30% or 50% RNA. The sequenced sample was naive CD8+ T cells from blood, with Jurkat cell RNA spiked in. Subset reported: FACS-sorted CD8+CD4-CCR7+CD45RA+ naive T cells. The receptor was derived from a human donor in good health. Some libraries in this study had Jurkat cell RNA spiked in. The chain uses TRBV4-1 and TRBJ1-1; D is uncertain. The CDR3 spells CASRQSLGLNTEAFF. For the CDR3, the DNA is TGCGCCAGCCGCCAGTCTTTAGGGTTGAACACTGAAGCTTTCTTT.